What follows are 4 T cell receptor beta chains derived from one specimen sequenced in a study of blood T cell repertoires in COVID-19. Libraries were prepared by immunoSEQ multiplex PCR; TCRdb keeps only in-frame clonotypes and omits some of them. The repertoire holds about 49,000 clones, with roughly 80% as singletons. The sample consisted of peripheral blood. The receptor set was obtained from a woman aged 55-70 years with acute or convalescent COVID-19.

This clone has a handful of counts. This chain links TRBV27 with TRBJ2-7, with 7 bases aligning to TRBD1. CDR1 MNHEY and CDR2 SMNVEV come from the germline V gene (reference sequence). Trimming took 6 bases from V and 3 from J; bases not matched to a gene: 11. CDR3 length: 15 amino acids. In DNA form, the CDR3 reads TGTGCCAGCAGGCCGACAGGGTTTTTCGTCTACGAGCAGTACTTC. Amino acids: CASRPTGFFVYEQYF.

DNA of the CDR3: TGTGCCAGCAGCTTAAATTCCGTGCGTGAAAAACTGTTTTTT. It encodes CASSLNSVREKLFF. The genes are TRBV7-9 and TRBJ1-4; D is undetermined. The CDR3 runs 14 residues. CDR1 is SEHNR and CDR2 is FQNEAQ in the germline V gene (reference sequence). V was shortened by 2 bases and J by 7 bases, with 11 bases between the two germline ends. The full variable domain, rest sourced from reference TRBV7-9 and TRBJ1-4, is DTGVSQNPRHKITKRGQNVTFRCDPISEHNRLYWYRQTLGQGPEFLTYFQNEAQLEKSRLLSDRFSAERPKGSFSTLEIQRTEQGDSAMYLCASSLNSVREKLFFGSGTQLSVL.

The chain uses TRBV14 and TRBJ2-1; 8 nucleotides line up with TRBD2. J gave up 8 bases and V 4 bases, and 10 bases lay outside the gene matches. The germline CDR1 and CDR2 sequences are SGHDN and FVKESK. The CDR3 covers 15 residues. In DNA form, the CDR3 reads TGTGCCAGCAGCCCGGGACTAGTGGTTTTCCATGAGCAGTTCTTC. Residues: CASSPGLVVFHEQFF. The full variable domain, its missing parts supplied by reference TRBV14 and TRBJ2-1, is EAGVTQFPSHSVIEKGQTVTLRCDPISGHDNLYWYRRVMGKEIKFLLHFVKESKQDESGMPNNRFLAERTGGTYSTLKVQPAELEDSGVYFCASSPGLVVFHEQFFGPGTRLTVL.

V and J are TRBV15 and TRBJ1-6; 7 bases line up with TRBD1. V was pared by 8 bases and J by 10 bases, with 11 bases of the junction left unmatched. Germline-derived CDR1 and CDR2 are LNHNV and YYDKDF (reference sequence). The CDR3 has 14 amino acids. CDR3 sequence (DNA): TGTGCCACCCGAGACAGGGTAACAGGATCACCCCTCCACTTT. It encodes CATRDRVTGSPLHF.